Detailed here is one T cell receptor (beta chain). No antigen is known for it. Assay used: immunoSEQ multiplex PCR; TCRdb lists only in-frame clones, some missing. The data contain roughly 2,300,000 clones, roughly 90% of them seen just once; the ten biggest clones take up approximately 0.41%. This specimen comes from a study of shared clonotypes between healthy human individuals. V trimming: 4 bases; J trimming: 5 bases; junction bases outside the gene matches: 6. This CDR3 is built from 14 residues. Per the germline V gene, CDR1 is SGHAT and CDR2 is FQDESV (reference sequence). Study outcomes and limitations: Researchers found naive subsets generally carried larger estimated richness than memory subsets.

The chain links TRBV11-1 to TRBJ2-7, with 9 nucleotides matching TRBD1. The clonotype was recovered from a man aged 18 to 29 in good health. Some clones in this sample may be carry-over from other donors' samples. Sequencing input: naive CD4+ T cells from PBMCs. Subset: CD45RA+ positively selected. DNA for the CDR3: TGTGCCAGCAGCTCGGGGACAGGGACCCACGAGCAGTACTTC. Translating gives CASSSGTGTHEQYF.